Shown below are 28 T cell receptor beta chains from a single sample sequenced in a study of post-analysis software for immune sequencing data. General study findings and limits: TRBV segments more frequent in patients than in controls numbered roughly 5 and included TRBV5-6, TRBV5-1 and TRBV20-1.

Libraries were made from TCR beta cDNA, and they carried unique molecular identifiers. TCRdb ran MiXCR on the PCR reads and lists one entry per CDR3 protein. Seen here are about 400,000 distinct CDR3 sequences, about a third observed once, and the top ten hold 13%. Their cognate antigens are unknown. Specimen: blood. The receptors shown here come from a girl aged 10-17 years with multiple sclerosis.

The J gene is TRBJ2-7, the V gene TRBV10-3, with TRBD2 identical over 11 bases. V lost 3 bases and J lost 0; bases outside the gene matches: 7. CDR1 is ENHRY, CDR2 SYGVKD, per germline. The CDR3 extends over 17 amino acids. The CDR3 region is CAISDRLAGRLSYEQYF. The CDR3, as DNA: TGTGCCATCAGTGATCGACTAGCGGGGCGTCTCTCCTACGAGCAGTACTTC.

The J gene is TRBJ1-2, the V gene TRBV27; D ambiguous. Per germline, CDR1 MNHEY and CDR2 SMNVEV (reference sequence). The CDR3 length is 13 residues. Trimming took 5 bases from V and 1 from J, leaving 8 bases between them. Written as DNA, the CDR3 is TGTGCCAGCAGTACCGGCCGTAACTATGGCTACACCTTC. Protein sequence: CASSTGRNYGYTF.

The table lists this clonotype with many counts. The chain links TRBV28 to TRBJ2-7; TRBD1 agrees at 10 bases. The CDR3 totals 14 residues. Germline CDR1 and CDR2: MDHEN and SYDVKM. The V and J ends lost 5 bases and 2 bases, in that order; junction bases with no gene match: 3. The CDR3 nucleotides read TGTGCCAGCAGTCCGGGACAGGGGACCTACGAGCAGTACTTC. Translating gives CASSPGQGTYEQYF.

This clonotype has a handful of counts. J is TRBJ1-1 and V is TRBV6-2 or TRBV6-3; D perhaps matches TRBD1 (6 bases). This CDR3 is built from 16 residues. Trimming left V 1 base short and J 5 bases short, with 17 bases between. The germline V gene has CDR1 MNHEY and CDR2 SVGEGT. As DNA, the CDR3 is TGTGCCAGCAGTTACTTGGGACAAGGGGGGGTAACTGAAGCTTTCTTT. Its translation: CASSYLGQGGVTEAFF.

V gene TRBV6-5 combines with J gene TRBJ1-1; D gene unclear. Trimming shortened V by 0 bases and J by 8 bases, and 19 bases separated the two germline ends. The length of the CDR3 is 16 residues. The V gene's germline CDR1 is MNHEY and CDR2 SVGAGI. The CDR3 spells CASSYSPYQFALEAFF. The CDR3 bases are TGTGCCAGCAGTTACTCCCCCTACCAGTTTGCCCTCGAAGCTTTCTTT.

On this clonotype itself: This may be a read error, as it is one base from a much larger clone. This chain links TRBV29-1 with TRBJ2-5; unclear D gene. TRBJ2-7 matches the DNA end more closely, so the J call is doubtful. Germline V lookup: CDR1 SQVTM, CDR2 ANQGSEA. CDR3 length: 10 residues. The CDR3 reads CSVGDYEQYF. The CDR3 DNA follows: TGCAGCGTTGGGGACTACGAGCAGTACTTC.

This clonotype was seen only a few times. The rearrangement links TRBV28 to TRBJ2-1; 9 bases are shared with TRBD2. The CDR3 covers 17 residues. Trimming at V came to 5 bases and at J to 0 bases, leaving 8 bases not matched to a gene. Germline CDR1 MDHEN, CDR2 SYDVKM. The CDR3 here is CASSSNLAGFSYNEQFF. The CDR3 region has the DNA TGTGCCAGCAGTAGCAATCTAGCGGGATTCTCCTACAATGAGCAGTTCTTC.

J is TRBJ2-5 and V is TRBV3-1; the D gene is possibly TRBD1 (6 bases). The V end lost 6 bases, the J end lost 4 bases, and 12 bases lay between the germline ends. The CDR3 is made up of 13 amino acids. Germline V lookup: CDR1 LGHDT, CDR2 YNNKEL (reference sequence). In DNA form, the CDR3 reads TGTGCCAGCAGACACCTCAGGGGAGAGACCCAGTACTTC. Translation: CASRHLRGETQYF.

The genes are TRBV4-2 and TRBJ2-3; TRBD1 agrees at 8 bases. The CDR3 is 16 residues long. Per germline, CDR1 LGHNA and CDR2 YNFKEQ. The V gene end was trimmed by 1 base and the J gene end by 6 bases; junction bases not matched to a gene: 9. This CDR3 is CASSQGDRGASDTQYF. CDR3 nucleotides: TGTGCCAGCAGCCAAGGAGACAGGGGCGCCTCTGATACGCAGTATTTT.

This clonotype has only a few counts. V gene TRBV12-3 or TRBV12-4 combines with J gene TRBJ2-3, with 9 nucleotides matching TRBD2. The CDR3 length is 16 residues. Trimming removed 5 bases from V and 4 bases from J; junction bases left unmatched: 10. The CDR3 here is CASSALAGARPDTQYF. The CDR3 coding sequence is TGTGCCAGCAGTGCCTTAGCGGGGGCCCGTCCAGATACGCAGTATTTT.

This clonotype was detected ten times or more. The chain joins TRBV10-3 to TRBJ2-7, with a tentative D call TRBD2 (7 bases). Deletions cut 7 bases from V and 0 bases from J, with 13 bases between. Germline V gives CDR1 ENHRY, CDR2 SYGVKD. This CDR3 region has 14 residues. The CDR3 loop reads CAIKGEGDSYEQYF. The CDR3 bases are TGTGCCATCAAAGGGGAGGGGGACTCCTACGAGCAGTACTTC.

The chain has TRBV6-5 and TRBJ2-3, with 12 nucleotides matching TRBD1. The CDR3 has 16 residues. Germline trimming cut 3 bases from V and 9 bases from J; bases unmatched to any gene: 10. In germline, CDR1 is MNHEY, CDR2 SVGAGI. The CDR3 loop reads CASSYSGDRGRGTQYF. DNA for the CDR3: TGTGCCAGCAGTTATTCGGGGGACAGGGGGCGTGGAACGCAGTATTTT.

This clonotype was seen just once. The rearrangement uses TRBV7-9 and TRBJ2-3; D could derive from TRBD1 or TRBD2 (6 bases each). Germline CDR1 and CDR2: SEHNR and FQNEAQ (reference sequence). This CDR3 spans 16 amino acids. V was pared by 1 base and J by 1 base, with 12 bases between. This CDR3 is CASSLDREVGTDTQYF. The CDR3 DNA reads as TGTGCCAGCAGCTTAGACAGGGAGGTTGGCACAGATACGCAGTATTTT.

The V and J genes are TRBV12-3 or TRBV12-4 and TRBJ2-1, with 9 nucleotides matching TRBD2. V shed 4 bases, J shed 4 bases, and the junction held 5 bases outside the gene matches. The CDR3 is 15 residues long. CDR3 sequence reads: CASSYTSGLYNEQFF. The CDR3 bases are TGTGCCAGCAGTTACACTAGCGGGCTTTACAATGAGCAGTTCTTC.

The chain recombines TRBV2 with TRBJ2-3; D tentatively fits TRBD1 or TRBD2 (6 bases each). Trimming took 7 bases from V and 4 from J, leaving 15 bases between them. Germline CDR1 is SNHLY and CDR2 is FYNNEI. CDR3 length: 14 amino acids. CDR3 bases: TGTGCCAGCAAGGGGGGCCCCCATTCAGATACGCAGTATTTT. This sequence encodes CASKGGPHSDTQYF.

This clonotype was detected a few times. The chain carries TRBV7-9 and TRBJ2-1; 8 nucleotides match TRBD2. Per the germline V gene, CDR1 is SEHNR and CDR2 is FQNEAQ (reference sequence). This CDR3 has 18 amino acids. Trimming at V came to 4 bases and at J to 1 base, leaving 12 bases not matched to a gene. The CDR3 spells CASSSPLRGAGSYNEQFF. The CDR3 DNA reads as TGTGCCAGCAGCTCCCCTCTGCGGGGGGCCGGGTCCTACAATGAGCAGTTCTTC. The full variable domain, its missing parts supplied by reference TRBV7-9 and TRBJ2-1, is DTGVSQNPRHKITKRGQNVTFRCDPISEHNRLYWYRQTLGQGPEFLTYFQNEAQLEKSRLLSDRFSAERPKGSFSTLEIQRTEQGDSAMYLCASSSPLRGAGSYNEQFFGPGTRLTVL.

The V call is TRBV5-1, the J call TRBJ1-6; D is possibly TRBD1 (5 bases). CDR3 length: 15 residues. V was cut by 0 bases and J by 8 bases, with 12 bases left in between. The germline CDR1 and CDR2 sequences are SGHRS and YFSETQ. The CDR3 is CASSLALRGYSPLHF. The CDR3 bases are TGCGCCAGCAGCTTGGCTTTACGGGGGTATTCACCCCTCCACTTT.

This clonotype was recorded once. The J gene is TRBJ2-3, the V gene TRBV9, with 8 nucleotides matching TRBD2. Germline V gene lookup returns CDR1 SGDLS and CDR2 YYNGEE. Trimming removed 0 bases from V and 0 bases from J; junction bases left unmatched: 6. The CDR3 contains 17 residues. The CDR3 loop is CASSVGGTSPSTDTQYF. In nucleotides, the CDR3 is TGTGCCAGCAGCGTAGGAGGGACTAGTCCTAGCACAGATACGCAGTATTTT.

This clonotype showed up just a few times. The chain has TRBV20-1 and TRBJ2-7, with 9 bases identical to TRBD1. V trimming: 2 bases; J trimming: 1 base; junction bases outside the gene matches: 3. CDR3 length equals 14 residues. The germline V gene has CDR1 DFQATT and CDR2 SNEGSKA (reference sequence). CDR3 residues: CSARNRGRSYEQYF. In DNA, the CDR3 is TGCAGTGCTAGAAACAGGGGGCGATCCTACGAGCAGTACTTC.

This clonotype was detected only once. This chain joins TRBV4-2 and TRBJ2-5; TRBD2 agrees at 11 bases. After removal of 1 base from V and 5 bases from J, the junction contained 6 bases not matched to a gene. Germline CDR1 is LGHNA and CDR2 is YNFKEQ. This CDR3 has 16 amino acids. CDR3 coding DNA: TGTGCCAGCAGCCAAGGGAGTAGCGGGGGGGTGGAGACCCAGTACTTC. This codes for CASSQGSSGGVETQYF.

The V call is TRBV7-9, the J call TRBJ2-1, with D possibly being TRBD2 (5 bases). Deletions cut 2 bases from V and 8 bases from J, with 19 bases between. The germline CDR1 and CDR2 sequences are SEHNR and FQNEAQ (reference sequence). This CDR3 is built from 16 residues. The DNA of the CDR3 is TGTGCCAGCAGCTTATCATCGCCGGACTCCTCGGATGAGCAGTTCTTC. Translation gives CASSLSSPDSSDEQFF.

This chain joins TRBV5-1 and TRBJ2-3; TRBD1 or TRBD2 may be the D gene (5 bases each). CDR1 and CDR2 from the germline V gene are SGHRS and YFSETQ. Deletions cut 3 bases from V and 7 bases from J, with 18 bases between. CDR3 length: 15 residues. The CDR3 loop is CASSYGHEGSYTQYF. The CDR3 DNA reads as TGCGCCAGCAGCTACGGACACGAGGGATCGTATACGCAGTATTTT.

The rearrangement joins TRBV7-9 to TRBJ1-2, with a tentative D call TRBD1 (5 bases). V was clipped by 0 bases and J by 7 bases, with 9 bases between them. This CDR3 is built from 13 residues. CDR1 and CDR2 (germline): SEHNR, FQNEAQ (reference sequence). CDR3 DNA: TGTGCCAGCAGCTTAGCCTTACAGGCTGGCTACACCTTC. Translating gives CASSLALQAGYTF.

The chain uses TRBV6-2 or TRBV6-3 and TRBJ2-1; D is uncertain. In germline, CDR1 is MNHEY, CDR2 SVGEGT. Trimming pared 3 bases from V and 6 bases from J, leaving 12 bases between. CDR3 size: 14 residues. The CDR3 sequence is CASSYSMTVNEQFF. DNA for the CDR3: TGTGCCAGCAGTTATTCTATGACCGTCAATGAGCAGTTCTTC.

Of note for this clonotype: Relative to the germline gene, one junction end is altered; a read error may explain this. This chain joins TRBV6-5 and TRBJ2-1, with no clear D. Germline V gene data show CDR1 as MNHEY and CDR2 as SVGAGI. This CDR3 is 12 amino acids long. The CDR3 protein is CTSRLGINEQFF. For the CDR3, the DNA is TGTACCAGCAGGTTGGGCATCAATGAGCAGTTCTTC.

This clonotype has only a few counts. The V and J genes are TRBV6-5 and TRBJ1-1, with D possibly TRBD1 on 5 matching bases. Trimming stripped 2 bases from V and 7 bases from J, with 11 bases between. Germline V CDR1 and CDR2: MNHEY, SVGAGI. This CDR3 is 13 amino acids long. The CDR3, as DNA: TGTGCCAGCAGTTACAGGGACGGGGATGAAGCTTTCTTT. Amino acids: CASSYRDGDEAFF.

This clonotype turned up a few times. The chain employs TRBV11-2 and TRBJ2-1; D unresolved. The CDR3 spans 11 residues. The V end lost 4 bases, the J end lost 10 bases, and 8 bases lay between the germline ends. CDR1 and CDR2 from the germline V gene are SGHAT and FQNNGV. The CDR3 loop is CASSSLWEQFF. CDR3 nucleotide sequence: TGTGCCAGCAGCTCCCTTTGGGAGCAGTTCTTC.

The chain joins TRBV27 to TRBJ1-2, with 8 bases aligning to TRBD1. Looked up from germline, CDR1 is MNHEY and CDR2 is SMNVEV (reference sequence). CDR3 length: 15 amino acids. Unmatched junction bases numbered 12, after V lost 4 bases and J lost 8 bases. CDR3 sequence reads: CASSWEVGQATGYTF. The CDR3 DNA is TGTGCCAGCAGTTGGGAAGTGGGACAGGCCACGGGCTACACCTTC.